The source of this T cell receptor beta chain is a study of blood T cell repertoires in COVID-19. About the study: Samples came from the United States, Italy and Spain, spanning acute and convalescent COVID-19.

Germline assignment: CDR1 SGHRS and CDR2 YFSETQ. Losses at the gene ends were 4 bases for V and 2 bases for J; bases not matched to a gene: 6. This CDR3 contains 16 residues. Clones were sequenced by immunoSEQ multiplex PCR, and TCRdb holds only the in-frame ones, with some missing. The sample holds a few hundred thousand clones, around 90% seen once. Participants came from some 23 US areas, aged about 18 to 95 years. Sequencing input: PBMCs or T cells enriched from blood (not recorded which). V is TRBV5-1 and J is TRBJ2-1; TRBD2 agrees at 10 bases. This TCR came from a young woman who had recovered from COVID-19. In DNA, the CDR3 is TGCGCCAGCAGCGCGTGGACTAGCGGTACCTACAATGAGCAGTTCTTC. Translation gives CASSAWTSGTYNEQFF.